This T cell receptor (beta chain) was sequenced during a study of beta chain features in type 1 diabetes. Overall study: No age, gender or cell yield differences were seen between patients and healthy donors.

Points from the study as a whole: More deletions and fewer insertions at VDJ junctions were seen in type 1 diabetes patients.

Reverse transcription of all isolated RNA meant that expressed TCRB transcripts were sequenced. Sequencing was performed with immunoSEQ multiplex PCR; in TCRdb, only in-frame clones are kept and a portion is missing. The sample yields approximately 330,000 clones, 11% seen once. This clone was observed a handful of times. Its antigen is currently unknown. Markers CD45RO/CCR7/CD25/CD127/CD95/CD27 served to sort CD4+ naive, central memory, regulatory and stem cell-like memory cells. CDR1 and CDR2 (germline): SGHAT, FQNNGV. The V gene lost 0 bases and the J gene lost 3 bases, with 12 bases spanning the gap. CDR3 length: 15 residues.

V usage is TRBV11-2 and J usage is TRBJ2-7; tentatively, D is TRBD2 (6 bases). The source material was naive CD4+ T cells from blood. This sequence originates from a woman aged 25 to 45 in good health. The CDR3 loop reads CASSLDRADYYEQYF. In nucleotides, the CDR3 is TGTGCCAGCAGCTTAGATAGGGCGGACTACTACGAGCAGTACTTC. Full variable domain (rest looked up from reference TRBV11-2 and TRBJ2-7): EAGVAQSPRYKIIEKRQSVAFWCNPISGHATLYWYQQILGQGPKLLIQFQNNGVVDDSQLPKDRFSAERLKGVDSTLKIQPAKLEDSAVYLCASSLDRADYYEQYFGPGTRLTVT.